Below, one T cell receptor beta chain is given with its context. Its antigen is not known. The time point was: week 35, safety follow-up. The study gave 300 ug of mutant IDH1 20-mer peptide per vaccine dose, with topical imiquimod. Data came from immunoSEQ multiplex PCR; TCRdb stores just in-frame clones and leaves some out. The sample has approximately 61,000 clones, roughly 79% seen once; the top ten hold about 4.9%. Deletions cut 5 bases from V and 10 bases from J, with 20 bases between. Looked up from germline, CDR1 is GTSNPN and CDR2 is SVGIG (reference sequence). The CDR3 spans 13 residues. This record belongs to a study of a mutant IDH1 vaccine in newly diagnosed glioma. Turning to the study itself: Patients' prior therapy spanned radiotherapy, temozolomide, or both; most underwent both.

The genes are TRBV30 and TRBJ1-1; D gene ambiguous. Source: PBMCs, taken from a glioma patient whose treatment included an IDH1 peptide vaccine. The origin of this receptor is a man between 35 and 55 years old with glioma. As DNA, the CDR3 is TGTGCCTGGGCCCCGGGAGGAGGCAGTGCAGCTTTCTTT. Encoded protein: CAWAPGGGSAAFF.